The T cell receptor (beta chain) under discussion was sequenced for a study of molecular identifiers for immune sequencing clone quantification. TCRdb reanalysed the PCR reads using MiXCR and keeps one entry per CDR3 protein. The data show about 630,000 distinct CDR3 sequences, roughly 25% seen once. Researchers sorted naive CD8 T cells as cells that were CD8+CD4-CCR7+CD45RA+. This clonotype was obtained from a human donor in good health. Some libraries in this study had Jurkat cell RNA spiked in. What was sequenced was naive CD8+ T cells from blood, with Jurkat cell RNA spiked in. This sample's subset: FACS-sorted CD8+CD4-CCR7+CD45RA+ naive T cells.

The CDR3, as DNA: TGCGCCAGCAGCCCGGACAGGGGGCAGGGCACCGGGGAGCTGTTTTTT. Amino acids: CASSPDRGQGTGELFF. The chain recombines TRBV4-3 with TRBJ2-2; TRBD1 aligns across 11 bases. Unmatched junction bases numbered 5, after V lost 4 bases and J lost 4 bases. Germline assignment: CDR1 LGHNA and CDR2 YSLEER. The CDR3 spans 16 residues.